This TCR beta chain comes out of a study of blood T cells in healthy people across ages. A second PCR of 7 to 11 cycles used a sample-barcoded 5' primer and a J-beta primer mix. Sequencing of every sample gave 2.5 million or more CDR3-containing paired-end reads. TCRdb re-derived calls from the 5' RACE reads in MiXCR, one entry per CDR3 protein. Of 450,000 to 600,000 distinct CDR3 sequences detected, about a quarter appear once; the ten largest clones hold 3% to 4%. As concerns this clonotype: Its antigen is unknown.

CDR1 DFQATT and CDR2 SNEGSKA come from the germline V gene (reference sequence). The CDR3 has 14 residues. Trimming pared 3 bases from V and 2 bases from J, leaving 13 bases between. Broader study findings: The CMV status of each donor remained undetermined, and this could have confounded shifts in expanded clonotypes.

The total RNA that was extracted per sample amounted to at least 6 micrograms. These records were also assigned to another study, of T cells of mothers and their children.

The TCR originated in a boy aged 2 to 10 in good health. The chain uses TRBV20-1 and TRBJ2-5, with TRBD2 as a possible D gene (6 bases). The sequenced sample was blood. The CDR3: CSARGGATQETQYF. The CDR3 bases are TGCAGTGCTAGGGGCGGGGCCACACAAGAGACCCAGTACTTC.